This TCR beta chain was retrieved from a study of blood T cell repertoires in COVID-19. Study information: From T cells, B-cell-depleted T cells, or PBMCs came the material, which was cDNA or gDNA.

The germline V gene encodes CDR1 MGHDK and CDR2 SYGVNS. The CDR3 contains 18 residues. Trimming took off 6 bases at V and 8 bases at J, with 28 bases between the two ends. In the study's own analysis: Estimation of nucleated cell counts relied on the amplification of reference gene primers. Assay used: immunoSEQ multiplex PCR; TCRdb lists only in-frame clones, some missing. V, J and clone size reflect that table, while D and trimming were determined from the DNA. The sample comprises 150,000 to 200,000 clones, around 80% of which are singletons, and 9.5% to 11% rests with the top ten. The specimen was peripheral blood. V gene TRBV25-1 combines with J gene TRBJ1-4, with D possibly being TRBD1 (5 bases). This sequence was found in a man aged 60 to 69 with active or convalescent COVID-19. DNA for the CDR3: TGTGCCAGCAGCGATCCTACAAACTCAGGGAAGAGATGGGAAAAACTGTTTTTT. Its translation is CASSDPTNSGKRWEKLFF.